This T cell receptor beta chain was sequenced for a study of a mutant IDH1 vaccine in newly diagnosed glioma. Measured with immunoSEQ multiplex PCR; TCRdb has only the in-frame clones, and not every one. The sample yields tens of thousands of clones, approximately 75% seen once. Turning to this clone: As yet, its antigen is unknown.

With 8 bases removed from V and 5 bases from J, the gap between germline ends came to 16 bases. The CDR3 extends over 12 amino acids. Germline V gene lookup returns CDR1 GTSNPN and CDR2 SVGIG (reference sequence). Time point in this sample: week 47, end of study. What each vaccine dose contained was 300 ug of mutant IDH1 20-mer peptide, accompanied by topical imiquimod. Patients had eight vaccinations, in weeks 1, 3, 5, 7, 11, 15, 19 and 23. The source material was PBMCs, sampled from a glioma patient whose treatment included an IDH1 peptide vaccine. V usage is TRBV30 and J usage is TRBJ2-7, with a possible D match to TRBD1 (6 bases). This TCR was sampled from a man aged 45-65 years with glioma. CDR3 sequence: CALKQGLDEQYF. CDR3 DNA sequence: TGTGCCCTCAAGCAGGGGTTGGACGAGCAGTACTTC. Based on the CDR3 plus reference TRBV30 and TRBJ2-7, the full variable domain is SQTIHQWPATLVQPVGSPLSLECTVEGTSNPNLYWYRQAAGRGLQLLFYSVGIGQISSEVPQNLSASRPQDRQFILSSKKLLLSDSGFYLCALKQGLDEQYFGPGTRLTVT.